This TCR beta chain was recovered during a study of T-cell reconstitution after alpha-beta-depleted transplantation in children. Study-wide findings and caveats: Diversity and T-cell counts at one year after transplant derived mostly from new T cells.

CDR3 length: 16 amino acids. The V end lost 0 bases, the J end lost 0 bases, and 12 bases lay between the germline ends. CDR1 DFQATT and CDR2 SNEGSKA come from the germline V gene (reference sequence). To note about this clonotype: Its antigen is as yet unknown.

Unique molecular identifiers tagged the TCRbeta library. TCRdb recomputed calls from the PCR reads with MiXCR, one row per CDR3 protein. Altogether fewer than 700,000 distinct CDR3 sequences are present, 10% to 15% being singletons, with the ten largest covering around 2.2%. The chain is built from TRBV20-1 and TRBJ1-5; D is unclear. The specimen comprised PBMCs, mostly from graft donor cells, sampled 360 days after TCRalphabeta/CD19-depleted stem cell transplant. The TCR sequence derives from a male patient aged 5 to 17 who had a stem cell transplant for acute myeloid leukemia, so the T cells may come from the graft donor. CDR3 sequence reads: CSARDMRQYSNQPQHF. The CDR3 nucleotides are TGCAGTGCTAGAGATATGCGGCAGTATAGCAATCAGCCCCAGCATTTT.